This T cell receptor beta chain came from a study of T cell repertoires in cytomegalovirus infection. Study in general: Through public TCR beta signatures, both CMV infection and matching HLA type were indicated.

The study, taken as a whole, reports: CMV-specific TCR beta clonotypes restricted by HLA-C dominated the ex vivo response. The cumulative frequency of public TCR beta families distinguished individuals who carried CMV together with the relevant HLA.

TCRdb reanalysed the reads using MiXCR and keeps one entry per CDR3 protein. The sample consists of 450,000 to 650,000 distinct CDR3 sequences, around 27% of them appearing once. With 0 bases removed from V and 4 bases from J, the gap between germline ends came to 1 base. CDR1 LGHDT and CDR2 YNNKEL come from the germline V gene (reference sequence). The length of the CDR3 is 13 residues. Notes on this clonotype: As yet, its antigen is unknown.

Sequences were obtained from PBMCs. This receptor was taken from a human donor in good health (CMV status not recorded). Some clones in this sample may be carry-over from other donors' samples. This chain uses TRBV3-1 with TRBJ1-6; D remains ambiguous. The CDR3 DNA reads TGTGCCAGCAGCCAAGATTATAATTCACCCCTCCACTTT. This sequence encodes CASSQDYNSPLHF.